Sequencing of this T cell receptor (beta chain) was carried out in a study of blood T cells in healthy people across ages. Study observations and caveats: TCR beta diversity, measured per million T cells, fell in a roughly linear way with age. TCR beta diversity was tightly associated with the proportion of naive T cells.

Next came a second PCR, run for about 7 to 12 cycles, which used a sample-barcoded 5' primer along with a J-beta primer mix. TCRdb itself ran the 5' RACE reads through MiXCR, one entry per CDR3 protein. The data show 1.5 million to 1.8 million distinct CDR3 sequences, approximately 39% seen once. A remark on this clonotype: Its antigen is not known.

The sample consisted of blood. The receptor's source is a woman in her late teens or twenties in good health.

CDR3: CAWGSGNYEQYF. The CDR3 DNA is TGTGCCTGGGGTAGCGGGAACTACGAGCAGTACTTC. The rearrangement joins TRBV30 to TRBJ2-7; the match to TRBD2 covers 8 bases. Germline V gene lookup returns CDR1 GTSNPN and CDR2 SVGIG (reference sequence). The CDR3 runs to 12 residues. Losses at the gene ends were 5 bases for V and 3 bases for J; bases not matched to a gene: 3.